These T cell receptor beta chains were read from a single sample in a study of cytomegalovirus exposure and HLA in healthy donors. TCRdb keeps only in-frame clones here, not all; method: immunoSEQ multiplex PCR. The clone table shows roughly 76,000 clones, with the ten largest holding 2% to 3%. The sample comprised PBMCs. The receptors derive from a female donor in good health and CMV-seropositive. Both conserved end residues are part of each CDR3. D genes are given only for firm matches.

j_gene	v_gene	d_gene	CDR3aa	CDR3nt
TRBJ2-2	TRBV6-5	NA	CASISSNTGELFF	TGTGCCAGCATATCTTCCAACACCGGGGAGCTGTTTTTT
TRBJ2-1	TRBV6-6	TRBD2	CASSSRGGPYNEQFF	TGTGCCAGCAGTTCCCGGGGGGGCCCTTACAATGAGCAGTTCTTC
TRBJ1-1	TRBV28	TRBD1	CASSLLQGGAFF	TGTGCCAGCAGTTTGCTGCAGGGGGGCGCTTTCTTT
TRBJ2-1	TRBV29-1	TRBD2	CSVERGELAGVSNEQFF	TGCAGCGTTGAACGAGGTGAACTAGCGGGAGTCAGCAATGAGCAGTTCTTC
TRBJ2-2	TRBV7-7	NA	CASSPRQTGNTGELFF	TGTGCCAGCAGCCCCAGACAGACAGGGAACACCGGGGAGCTGTTTTTT
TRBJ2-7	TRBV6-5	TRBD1	CASSYEGTAYEQYF	TGTGCCAGCAGTTACGAGGGGACAGCCTACGAGCAGTACTTC
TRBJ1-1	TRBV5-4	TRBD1	CASSLGGQGNTEAFF	TGTGCCAGCAGCTTGGGTGGACAGGGGAACACTGAAGCTTTCTTT
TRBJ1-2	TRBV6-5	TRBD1	CASSYSPPTGECTF	TGTGCCAGCAGTTATAGCCCCCCGACAGGGGAGTGCACCTTC
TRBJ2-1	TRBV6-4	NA	CASSDSARGSINEQFF	TGTGCCAGCAGTGACTCGGCTAGAGGGAGTATCAATGAGCAGTTCTTC
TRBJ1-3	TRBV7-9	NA	CASMDSTYSGNTIYF	TGTGCCAGCATGGACAGCACGTACTCTGGAAACACCATATATTTT
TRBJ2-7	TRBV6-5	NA	CASSYGADGSYEQYF	TGTGCCAGCAGTTACGGGGCGGACGGCTCCTACGAGCAGTACTTC
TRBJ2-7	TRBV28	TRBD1	CASSPRLGQGVYEQYF	TGTGCCAGCAGTCCGAGACTGGGACAGGGGGTCTACGAGCAGTACTTC
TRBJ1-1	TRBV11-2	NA	CASSFRGMLGNTEAFF	TGTGCCAGCAGCTTCCGGGGGATGTTAGGGAACACTGAAGCTTTCTTT
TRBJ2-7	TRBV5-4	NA	CASSLVGTGDSEQYF	TGTGCCAGCAGCTTGGTGGGGACGGGGGATTCCGAGCAGTACTTC
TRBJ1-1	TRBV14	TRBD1	CASSRPGTGNRNTEAFF	TGTGCCAGCAGCCGCCCGGGGACAGGGAATAGGAACACTGAAGCTTTCTTT
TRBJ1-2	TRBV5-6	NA	CASSSTPPKYNYGYTF	TGTGCCAGCAGCTCCACCCCCCCTAAATATAACTATGGCTACACCTTC
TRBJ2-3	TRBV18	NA	CASSPSVQGTDTQYF	TGTGCCAGCTCACCCTCAGTCCAGGGCACAGATACGCAGTATTTT
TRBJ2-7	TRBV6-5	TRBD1	CASRATGTGTYEQYF	TGTGCCAGCCGTGCGACCGGGACAGGGACCTACGAGCAGTACTTC
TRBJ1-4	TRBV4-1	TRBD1	CASSQVDRGNEKLFF	TGCGCCAGCAGCCAAGTCGACAGGGGTAATGAAAAACTGTTTTTT
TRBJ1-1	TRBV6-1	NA	CASSEQVAEAFF	TGTGCCAGCAGTGAACAGGTGGCTGAAGCTTTCTTT